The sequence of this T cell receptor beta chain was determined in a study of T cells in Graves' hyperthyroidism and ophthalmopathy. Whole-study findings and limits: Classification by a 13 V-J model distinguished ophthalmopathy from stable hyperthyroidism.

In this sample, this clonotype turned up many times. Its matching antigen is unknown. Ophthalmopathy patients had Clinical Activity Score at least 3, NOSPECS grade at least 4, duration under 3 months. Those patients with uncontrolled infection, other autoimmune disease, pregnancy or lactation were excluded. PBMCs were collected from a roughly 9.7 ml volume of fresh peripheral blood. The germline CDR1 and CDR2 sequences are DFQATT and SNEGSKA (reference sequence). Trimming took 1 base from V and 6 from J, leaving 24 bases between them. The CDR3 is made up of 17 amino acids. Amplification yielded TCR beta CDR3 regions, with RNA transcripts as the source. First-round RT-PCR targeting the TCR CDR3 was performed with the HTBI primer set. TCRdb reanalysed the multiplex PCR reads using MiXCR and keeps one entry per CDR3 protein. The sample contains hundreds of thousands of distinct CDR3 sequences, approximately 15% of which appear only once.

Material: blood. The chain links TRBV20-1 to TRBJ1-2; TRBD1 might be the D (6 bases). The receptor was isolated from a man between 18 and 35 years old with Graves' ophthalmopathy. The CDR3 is CSARVGLGTGPADGYTF. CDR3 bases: TGCAGTGCTAGAGTGGGGTTGGGTACAGGGCCTGCGGATGGCTACACCTTC.